This is a list of T cell receptor beta chains from one sample in a study of cytomegalovirus exposure and HLA in healthy donors. The repertoire was sequenced with immunoSEQ multiplex PCR; TCRdb's copy has only in-frame clones and lacks some. The data contain around 150,000 clones, about 75% of them singletons. Sequencing used PBMCs. All receptors derive from a female donor in good health and CMV-seronegative. The CDR3 runs from the conserved cysteine through the conserved F or W. Fields, in order: J gene, clone size, V gene, D gene, CDR3 protein, CDR3 DNA. A D gene is named only where the DNA matches it firmly. The size field is filled for only some rows; it gives once, few, many or a size class.

>TRBJ1-6|-|TRBV4-1|-
CASSQDLGAPLHF
TGCGCCAGCAGCCAAGATTTGGGGGCCCCCCTCCACTTT
>TRBJ1-3|-|TRBV4-2|-
CASSRGGTISGNTIYF
TGTGCCAGCAGCCGGGGAGGGACTATCTCTGGAAACACCATATATTTT
>TRBJ2-1|-|TRBV5-4|-
CASSPQISPLGQFF
TGTGCCAGCAGCCCACAGATCAGTCCCTTAGGGCAGTTCTTC
>TRBJ1-4|-|TRBV6-5|-
CATSRQLYEKLFF
TGTGCCACCTCCAGACAGCTATATGAAAAACTGTTTTTT
>TRBJ2-1|few|TRBV4-1|-
CASSHLYNEQFF
TGCGCCAGCAGCCACCTTTACAATGAGCAGTTCTTC
>TRBJ2-7|-|TRBV25-1|TRBD1
CASSDTSGTGLEQYF
TGTGCCAGCAGTGACACTTCCGGGACAGGGCTCGAGCAGTACTTC
>TRBJ2-3|-|TRBV19|TRBD2
CASSINSGYTQYF
TGTGCCAGTAGTATCAATAGCGGGTATACGCAGTATTTT
>TRBJ1-1|-|TRBV7-8|-
CASSEEVGNYYTEAFF
TGTGCCAGCAGCGAAGAGGTCGGGAACTACTACACTGAAGCTTTCTTT
>TRBJ2-7|-|TRBV18|TRBD2
CASSLAGGSYEQYF
TGTGCCAGCTCACTGGCGGGAGGCTCCTACGAGCAGTACTTC
>TRBJ2-1|-|TRBV6-6|-
CASSYGGDYNEQFF
TGTGCCAGCAGTTACGGAGGGGACTACAATGAGCAGTTCTTC
>TRBJ1-6|-|TRBV21-1|-
CASSNNDSHYNSPLHF
TGTGCCAGCAGCAATAACGACAGTCATTATAATTCACCCCTCCACTTT
>TRBJ2-7|-|TRBV7-2|-
CASSLSIGASYEQYF
TGTGCCAGCAGCCTCTCCATTGGGGCTTCCTACGAGCAGTACTTC
>TRBJ2-2|-|TRBV13|-
CASSPRDTGELFF
TGTGCCAGCAGCCCCCGGGACACCGGGGAGCTGTTTTTT
>TRBJ1-2|few|TRBV6-1|TRBD1
CASSVRYGTGIANYGYTF
TGTGCCAGCAGTGTCCGTTACGGGACAGGGATAGCTAACTATGGCTACACCTTC
>TRBJ1-1|once|TRBV29-1|-
CSVGQPNTEAFF
TGCAGCGTTGGACAGCCGAACACTGAAGCTTTCTTT
>TRBJ2-4|-|TRBV23-1|TRBD1
CASSQTGTGVWF
TGCGCCAGCAGTCAGACCGGGACAGGGGTTTGGTTC
>TRBJ1-2|-|TRBV5-4|TRBD1
CASSRRGTEATYGYTF
TGTGCCAGCAGCCGGCGCGGGACAGAGGCCACCTATGGCTACACCTTC
>TRBJ1-6|-|TRBV5-1|-
CASSLGGDPGSPLHF
TGCGCCAGCAGCTTGGGGGGGGACCCTGGTTCACCCCTCCACTTT
>TRBJ2-5|few|TRBV2|TRBD1
CASNMDRGVSGQYF
TGTGCCAGCAATATGGACAGGGGGGTCTCCGGCCAGTACTTC
>TRBJ1-2|-|TRBV7-3|-
CASSSGPGDYGYTF
TGTGCCAGCAGCTCTGGGCCGGGGGACTATGGCTACACCTTC
>TRBJ1-2|-|TRBV7-9|-
CSSSPPSTEGYGYTF
TGTTCCAGCAGCCCCCCCTCGACCGAGGGATATGGCTACACCTTC
>TRBJ1-2|-|TRBV6-5|-
CASSSTAGLLYGYTF
TGTGCCAGCAGTTCTACCGCAGGGCTTCTCTATGGCTACACCTTC
>TRBJ2-3|once|TRBV30|-
CAWSVRGTDTQYF
TGTGCCTGGAGTGTACGGGGGACAGATACGCAGTATTTT
>TRBJ1-6|-|TRBV7-6|TRBD1
CASSRDRGDGPLHF
TGTGCCAGCAGCAGGGACAGGGGCGACGGGCCCCTCCACTTT
>TRBJ1-1|-|TRBV5-6|TRBD1
CASSRQGQTHTEAFF
TGTGCCAGCAGCCGGCAGGGACAGACCCACACTGAAGCTTTCTTT
>TRBJ1-1|-|TRBV6-5|-
CASSSGMAEAFF
TGTGCCAGCAGCTCAGGGATGGCTGAAGCTTTCTTT
>TRBJ2-7|-|TRBV30|-
CAWSLETYEQYF
TGTGCCTGGAGTTTGGAGACCTACGAGCAGTACTTC
>TRBJ2-5|once|TRBV2|-
CASSEQTQETQYF
TGTGCCAGCAGTGAACAGACTCAAGAGACCCAGTACTTC
>TRBJ2-2|-|TRBV5-1|-
CASSLDTTSGELFF
TGCGCCAGCAGCTTGGACACCACGTCAGGGGAGCTGTTTTTT
>TRBJ1-6|-|TRBV7-9|-
CASSLGGHRNPLHF
TGTGCCAGCAGCTTAGGGGGCCACCGAAATCCCCTCCACTTT
>TRBJ2-3|-|TRBV25-1|-
CASSDQRATDTQYF
TGTGCCAGCAGTGATCAGAGGGCCACAGATACGCAGTATTTT
>TRBJ1-1|-|TRBV5-4|-
CASSHALRTEAFF
TGTGCCAGCAGCCATGCCCTCCGAACAGAAGCTTTCTTT
>TRBJ2-7|few|TRBV5-4|TRBD2
CASSSGGSSYEQYF
TGTGCCAGCAGCTCGGGGGGAAGCTCCTACGAGCAGTACTTC
>TRBJ1-1|-|TRBV5-1|-
CASSLEQGTEAFF
TGCGCCAGCAGCTTGGAACAGGGTACTGAAGCTTTCTTT
>TRBJ2-5|-|TRBV18|-
CASSPPSGGETQYF
TGTGCCAGCTCACCACCGTCGGGCGGGGAGACCCAGTACTTC
>TRBJ2-7|-|TRBV5-1|-
CASSLGAYEQYF
TGCGCCAGCAGCTTGGGAGCCTACGAGCAGTACTTC
>TRBJ2-3|-|TRBV7-2|-
CASSLARAPSQDTQYF
TGTGCCAGCAGCTTAGCGAGGGCTCCCTCCCAAGATACGCAGTATTTT